This T cell receptor (beta chain) was found in a study of blood T cells in healthy people across ages. The wider study: Template switching captured about one barcoded beta molecule per two T cells. The study's findings and limits: Diversity estimates from one million T cells were considered underestimates.

Primed by a sample-barcoded 5' primer and a J-beta primer mix, a second PCR proceeded for about 7 to 11 cycles. Each cDNA molecule was tagged by a template-switch adaptor that had 12 random nucleotides. TCRdb fed the 5' RACE reads into MiXCR, producing one record per CDR3 protein. The table lists hundreds of thousands of distinct CDR3 sequences, approximately 49% of them singletons, with approximately 32% in the top ten. Note on this clonotype: Its specificity is unknown.

The germline V and J ends were trimmed by 5 bases and 1 base, with 13 bases remaining between them. This CDR3 is built from 15 residues. Germline V CDR1 and CDR2: MNHEY, SVGAGI. This receptor was obtained from a woman in her fifties or sixties in good health. V gene TRBV6-5 combines with J gene TRBJ2-3; tentative D call: TRBD1 (5 bases). The sequenced sample consisted of blood. CDR3 in DNA: TGTGCCAGCAGTACAGGATACCTCCGCACAGATACGCAGTATTTT. This codes for CASSTGYLRTDTQYF.